These 4 T cell receptor beta chains share one sample of origin, sequenced in a study of T-cell reconstitution after alpha-beta-depleted transplantation in children. During its preparation, the TCRbeta library received unique molecular identifiers. TCRdb recomputed calls from the PCR reads with MiXCR, one row per CDR3 protein. The sample has roughly 100,000 distinct CDR3 sequences; roughly 8.4% are singletons. The starting material was PBMCs from the stem cell graft donor, obtained from the stem cell graft. These receptor sequences come from a human donor who donated a stem cell graft to a child with congenital amegakaryocytic thrombocytopenia.

This clonotype was observed many times. This CDR3 reads CASSLRAGPYNEQFF. In DNA, the CDR3 is TGTGCCAGCAGTTTAAGGGCGGGGCCCTACAATGAGCAGTTCTTC. The rearrangement joins TRBV12-3 or TRBV12-4 to TRBJ2-1; possibly TRBD2 for D (6 bases). CDR3 size: 15 residues. V lost 2 bases and J lost 2, with 10 bases in between.

This clonotype was recorded many times. This chain connects TRBV6-1 to TRBJ2-7; 8 bases are shared with TRBD1. This CDR3 has 14 residues. V shed 6 bases and J 9 bases; nucleotides not matched to a gene: 13. CDR1 and CDR2 from the germline V gene are MNHNS and SASEGT. CDR3 DNA sequence: TGTGCCAGCAGGGACGTGACAGGGGAGGTCGGGCAGTACTTC. Protein sequence: CASRDVTGEVGQYF.

At least ten counts were recorded for this clonotype. The genes are TRBV7-2 and TRBJ2-1; possible D gene TRBD2, 5 bases. Trimming left V 5 bases short and J 8 bases short, with 19 bases between. CDR1 is SGHTA, CDR2 FQGNSA, per germline. The CDR3 runs to 15 residues. In DNA form, the CDR3 reads TGTGCCAGCAGCCCCGGAGGTAGCTTCAGGCATGAGCAGTTCTTC. Translation gives CASSPGGSFRHEQFF.

This clonotype was detected many times. The chain recombines TRBV30 with TRBJ2-7; D ambiguous. CDR1 is GTSNPN, CDR2 SVGIG, per germline (reference sequence). Trimming removed 1 base at V and 7 bases at J, with 11 bases between. The CDR3 is 12 amino acids. CDR3 region: CAWSGSPEEQYF. DNA for the CDR3: TGTGCCTGGAGTGGGTCCCCTGAGGAGCAGTACTTC.